Following are 16 T cell receptor beta chains from one sample sequenced in a study of blood T cell repertoires in COVID-19. Using immunoSEQ multiplex PCR, the repertoire was profiled, and TCRdb retains in-frame clones only, with some absent. The sample lists about 76,000 clones; approximately 85% were seen once. The sequenced sample was peripheral blood. All receptors come from a human donor in a cohort sampled during active COVID-19.

J is TRBJ2-7 and V is TRBV5-1; 7 bases are a match to TRBD1. The CDR3 runs to 17 residues. Germline-derived CDR1 and CDR2 are SGHRS and YFSETQ. J lost 0 bases, V lost 0 bases, and 9 bases had no gene match. The DNA of the CDR3 is TGCGCCAGCAGCTTGGGCCTTGGACAGGCGGACTCCTACGAGCAGTACTTC. It codes for CASSLGLGQADSYEQYF.

The V call is TRBV27, the J call TRBJ2-7; D possibly corresponds to TRBD1 (6 bases). This CDR3 is 14 amino acids long. The V end was cut by 6 bases, the J end by 3 bases, with 15 bases between. Germline V lookup: CDR1 MNHEY, CDR2 SMNVEV (reference sequence). Here the CDR3 reads CASSSLRDNYEQYF. DNA of the CDR3: TGTGCCAGCAGCTCACTCCGGGACAACTACGAGCAGTACTTC.

The chain combines TRBV4-2 with TRBJ2-2; a weak D match, TRBD2 (6 bases). The V end lost 1 base, the J end lost 8 bases, and 20 bases lay between the germline ends. CDR1 LGHNA and CDR2 YNFKEQ come from the germline V gene. The CDR3 consists of 17 residues. The CDR3 sequence is CASSQASGGVTPGELFF. The CDR3 coding sequence is TGTGCCAGCAGCCAAGCCTCCGGGGGAGTTACGCCAGGGGAGCTGTTTTTT.

This rearrangement joins TRBV5-1 to TRBJ1-2, with D uncertain. Between the trimmed V and J ends, which lost 5 bases and 4 bases, there was a span of 9 bases. CDR1 is SGHRS and CDR2 is YFSETQ in the germline V gene. This CDR3 contains 12 residues. The CDR3 here is CASSSVTYGYTF. Here the CDR3 DNA reads TGCGCCAGCAGTTCAGTTACCTATGGCTACACCTTC.

The rearrangement uses TRBV6-4 and TRBJ1-1; unclear D gene. The length of the CDR3 is 13 residues. V was trimmed by 4 bases and J by 0 bases, leaving 6 bases between them. Germline-derived CDR1 and CDR2 are MRHNA and SNTAGT. The DNA of the CDR3 is TGTGCCAGCAGTGTACAGATGAACACTGAAGCTTTCTTT. This gives the protein CASSVQMNTEAFF.

The V and J genes are TRBV5-1 and TRBJ2-2; tentative D call: TRBD1 (5 bases). CDR1 SGHRS and CDR2 YFSETQ come from the germline V gene. The CDR3 sequence is 16 residues long. V was pared by 1 base and J by 6 bases, with 16 bases between. CDR3 DNA sequence: TGCGCCAGCAGCTTGTCGGCAGGGTGGTCTTCCGGGGAGCTGTTTTTT. Translation gives CASSLSAGWSSGELFF.

The chain combines TRBV4-1 with TRBJ1-1, with D maybe TRBD1 (6 bases). The germline V gene has CDR1 MGHRA and CDR2 YSYEKL. CDR3 length equals 15 residues. Between the trimmed V and J ends, which lost 4 bases and 10 bases, there was a span of 22 bases. The CDR3 reads CASSLGQKYGLGAFF. The DNA for the CDR3 is TGCGCCAGCAGCCTTGGACAGAAGTACGGTTTAGGAGCTTTCTTT.

Only a few counts were recorded for this clone. The V and J genes are TRBV4-1 and TRBJ1-5; 10 bases fit TRBD1. Looked up from germline, CDR1 is MGHRA and CDR2 is YSYEKL. V was pared by 0 bases and J by 7 bases, with 12 bases of the junction left unmatched. The CDR3 spans 18 residues. CDR3 nucleotide sequence: TGCGCCAGCAGCCAAGATCTGATTCGGGGGGACAGGGGACAGCCCCAGCATTTT. It encodes CASSQDLIRGDRGQPQHF.

This chain links TRBV2 with TRBJ2-7, with 7 bases fitting TRBD1. V shed 4 bases and J 2 bases; nucleotides not matched to a gene: 5. The germline gives CDR1 SNHLY, CDR2 FYNNEI. CDR3 length equals 14 residues. In DNA form, the CDR3 reads TGTGCCAGCAGTGCGACGGGACAGACCTACGAGCAGTACTTC. It translates to CASSATGQTYEQYF.

V and J are TRBV7-9 and TRBJ2-7, with 11 bases fitting TRBD2. The V and J ends lost 4 bases and 3 bases, in that order; junction bases with no gene match: 14. Germline CDR1 SEHNR, CDR2 FQNEAQ (reference sequence). This CDR3 comprises 18 residues. Here the CDR3 reads CASSSDLSGGATIYEQYF. The CDR3 DNA is TGTGCCAGCAGCTCCGACCTTAGCGGGGGGGCAACTATCTACGAGCAGTACTTC.

The chain links TRBV10-1 to TRBJ2-5, with 11 positions matching TRBD1. Unmatched junction bases numbered 6, after V lost 8 bases and J lost 4 bases. From germline, CDR1 is WNHNN and CDR2 SYGVQD (reference sequence). The length of the CDR3 is 14 residues. The CDR3 region has the DNA TGCGCCAGCGCCGCCGGGACAGGGGGAGAGACCCAGTACTTC. This sequence encodes CASAAGTGGETQYF.

V gene TRBV4-2 combines with J gene TRBJ2-3; TRBD2 matches 9 bases. This CDR3 contains 17 residues. Per the germline V gene, CDR1 is LGHNA and CDR2 is YNFKEQ. The V gene end was trimmed by 4 bases and the J gene end by 2 bases; junction bases not matched to a gene: 10. The CDR3: CASSPRGAGGPTDTQYF. The CDR3 DNA sequence: TGTGCCAGCAGCCCCCGTGGAGCGGGGGGCCCCACAGATACGCAGTATTTT.

The CDR3 bases are TGTGCCAGCCGGTTACTAGCGGGACAAGAGACCCAGTACTTC. Protein product: CASRLLAGQETQYF. The chain employs TRBV6-5 and TRBJ2-5, with 10 bases identical to TRBD2. The CDR3 length is 14 residues. Germline loops: CDR1 MNHEY, CDR2 SVGAGI. V was clipped by 8 bases and J by 2 bases; unmatched bases: 5.

This clone was counted a few times. The gene calls are TRBV7-9 and TRBJ1-3; the D gene is possibly TRBD1 (6 bases). This CDR3 has 16 residues. The V end lost 1 base, the J end lost 2 bases, and 12 bases lay between the germline ends. Looked up from germline, CDR1 is SEHNR and CDR2 is FQNEAQ (reference sequence). CDR3 sequence reads: CASSLVQPGAGNTIYF. In DNA, the CDR3 is TGTGCCAGCAGCTTAGTACAGCCAGGGGCTGGAAACACCATATATTTT.

This chain connects TRBV5-1 to TRBJ1-2; 7 bases line up with TRBD1. The CDR3 is 16 amino acids. From germline, CDR1 is SGHRS and CDR2 YFSETQ. After removal of 4 bases from V and 3 bases from J, the junction contained 12 bases not matched to a gene. CDR3 DNA: TGCGCCAGCAGCGCGGGACAGCCCGGCGGTGACTATGGCTACACCTTC. This sequence encodes CASSAGQPGGDYGYTF. Drawing the rest from reference TRBV5-1 and TRBJ1-2, the complete variable domain is KAGVTQTPRYLIKTRGQQVTLSCSPISGHRSVSWYQQTPGQGLQFLFEYFSETQRNKGNFPGRFSGRQFSNSRSEMNVSTLELGDSALYLCASSAGQPGGDYGYTFGSGTRLTVV.

The chain recombines TRBV7-8 with TRBJ1-2, with 8 bases identical to TRBD1. CDR3 length equals 13 residues. With 5 bases clipped from V and 8 bases from J, the junction kept 7 bases outside the gene matches. Germline assignment: CDR1 SGHVS and CDR2 FQNEAQ. As DNA, the CDR3 is TGTGCCAGCAGCACCCGGACAGGGAGCGGCTACACCTTC. It is translated as CASSTRTGSGYTF.